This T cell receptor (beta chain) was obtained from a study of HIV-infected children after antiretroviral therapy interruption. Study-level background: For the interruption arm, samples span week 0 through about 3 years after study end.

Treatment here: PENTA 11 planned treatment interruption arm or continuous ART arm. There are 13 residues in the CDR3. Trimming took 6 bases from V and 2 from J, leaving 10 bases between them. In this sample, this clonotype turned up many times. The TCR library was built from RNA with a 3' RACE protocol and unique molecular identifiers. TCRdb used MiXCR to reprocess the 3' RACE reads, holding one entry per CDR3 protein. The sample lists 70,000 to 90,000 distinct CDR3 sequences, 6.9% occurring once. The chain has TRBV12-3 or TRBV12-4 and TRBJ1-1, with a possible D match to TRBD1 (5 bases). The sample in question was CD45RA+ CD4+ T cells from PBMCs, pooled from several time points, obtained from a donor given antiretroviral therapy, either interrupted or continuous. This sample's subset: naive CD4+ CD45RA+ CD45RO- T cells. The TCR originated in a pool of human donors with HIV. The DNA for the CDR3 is TGTGCCAGCAGGGGGCAGCTCAACACTGAAGCTTTCTTT. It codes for CASRGQLNTEAFF.